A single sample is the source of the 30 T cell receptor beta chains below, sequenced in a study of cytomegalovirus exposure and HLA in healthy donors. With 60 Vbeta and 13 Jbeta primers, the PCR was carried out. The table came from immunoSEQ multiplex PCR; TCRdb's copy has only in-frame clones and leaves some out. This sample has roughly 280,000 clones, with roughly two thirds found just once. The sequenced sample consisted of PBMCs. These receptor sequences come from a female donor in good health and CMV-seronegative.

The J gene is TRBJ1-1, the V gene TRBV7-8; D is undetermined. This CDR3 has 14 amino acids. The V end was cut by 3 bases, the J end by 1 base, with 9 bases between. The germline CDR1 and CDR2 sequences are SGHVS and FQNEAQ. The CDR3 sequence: CASSFPGTNTEAFF. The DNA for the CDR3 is TGTGCCAGCAGCTTCCCAGGAACGAACACTGAAGCTTTCTTT.

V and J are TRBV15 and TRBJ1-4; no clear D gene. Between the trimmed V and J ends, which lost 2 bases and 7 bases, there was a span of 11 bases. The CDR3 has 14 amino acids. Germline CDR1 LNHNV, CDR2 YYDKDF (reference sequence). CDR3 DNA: TGTGCCACCAGCAGATCTAATCAGGTTGAAAAACTGTTTTTT. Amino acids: CATSRSNQVEKLFF.

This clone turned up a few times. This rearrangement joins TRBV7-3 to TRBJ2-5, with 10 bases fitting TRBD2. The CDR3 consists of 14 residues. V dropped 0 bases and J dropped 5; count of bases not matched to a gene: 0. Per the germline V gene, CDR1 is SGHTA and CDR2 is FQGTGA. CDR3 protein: CASSLTAGGETQYF. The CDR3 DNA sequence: TGTGCCAGCAGCTTAACAGCGGGGGGGGAGACCCAGTACTTC.

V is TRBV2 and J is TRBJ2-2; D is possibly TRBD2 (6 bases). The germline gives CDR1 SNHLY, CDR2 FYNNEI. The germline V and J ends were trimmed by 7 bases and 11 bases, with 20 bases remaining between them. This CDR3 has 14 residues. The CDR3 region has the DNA TGTGCCAGCAAAGACGGGGGAGTAAAAATCGAGCTGTTTTTT. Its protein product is CASKDGGVKIELFF.

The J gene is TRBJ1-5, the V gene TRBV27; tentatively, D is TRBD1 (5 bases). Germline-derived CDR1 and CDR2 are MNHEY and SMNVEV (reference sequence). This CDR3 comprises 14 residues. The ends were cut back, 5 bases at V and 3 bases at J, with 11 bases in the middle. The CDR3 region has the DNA TGTGCCAGCAGTGTAACAGGTTACAATCAGCCCCAGCATTTT. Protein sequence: CASSVTGYNQPQHF.

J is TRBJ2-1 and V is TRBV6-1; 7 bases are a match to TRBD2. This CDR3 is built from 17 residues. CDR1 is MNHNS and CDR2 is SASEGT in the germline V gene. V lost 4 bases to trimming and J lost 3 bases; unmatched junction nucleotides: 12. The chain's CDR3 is CASSVYASGESYNEQFF. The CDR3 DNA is TGTGCCAGCAGTGTATACGCTAGCGGAGAAAGCTACAATGAGCAGTTCTTC.

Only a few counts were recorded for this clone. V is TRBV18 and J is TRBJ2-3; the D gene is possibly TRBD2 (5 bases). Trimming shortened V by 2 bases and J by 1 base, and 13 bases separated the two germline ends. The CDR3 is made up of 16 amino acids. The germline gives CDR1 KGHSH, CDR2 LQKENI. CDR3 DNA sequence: TGTGCCAGCTCACCATACCCCGGAGCGGGCACAGATACGCAGTATTTT. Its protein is CASSPYPGAGTDTQYF.

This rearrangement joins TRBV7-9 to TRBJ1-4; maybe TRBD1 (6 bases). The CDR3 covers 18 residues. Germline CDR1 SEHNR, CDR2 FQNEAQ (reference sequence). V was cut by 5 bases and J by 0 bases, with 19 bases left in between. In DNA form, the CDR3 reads TGTGCCAGCAGCCCAGATTTCCGGACAGTTGCAACTAATGAAAAACTGTTTTTT. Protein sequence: CASSPDFRTVATNEKLFF.

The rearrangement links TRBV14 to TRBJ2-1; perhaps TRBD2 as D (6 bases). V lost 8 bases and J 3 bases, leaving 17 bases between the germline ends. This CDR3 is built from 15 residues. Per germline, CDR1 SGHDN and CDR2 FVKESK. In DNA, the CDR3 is TGTGCCAGCTCTGAAATTGGCGGGAACTACAATGAGCAGTTCTTC. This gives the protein CASSEIGGNYNEQFF.

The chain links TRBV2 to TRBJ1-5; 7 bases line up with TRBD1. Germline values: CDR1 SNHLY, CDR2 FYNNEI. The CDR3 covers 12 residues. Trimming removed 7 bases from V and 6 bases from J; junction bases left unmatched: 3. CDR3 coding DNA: TGTGCCAGCACAACAGGGGTTCAGCCCCAGCATTTT. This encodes CASTTGVQPQHF.

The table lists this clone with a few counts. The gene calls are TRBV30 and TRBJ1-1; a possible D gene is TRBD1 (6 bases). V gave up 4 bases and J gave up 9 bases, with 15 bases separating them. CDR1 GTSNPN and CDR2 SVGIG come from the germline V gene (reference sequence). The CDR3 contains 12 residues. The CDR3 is CAWTHGGAKAFF. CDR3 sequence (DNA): TGTGCCTGGACCCATGGGGGGGCTAAAGCTTTCTTT.

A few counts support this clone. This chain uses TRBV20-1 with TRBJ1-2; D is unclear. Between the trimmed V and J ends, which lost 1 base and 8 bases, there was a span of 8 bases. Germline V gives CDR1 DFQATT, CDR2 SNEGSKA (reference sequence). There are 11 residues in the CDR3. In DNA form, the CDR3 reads TGCAGTGCTAGAGTAGAGGGCGGCTACACCTTC. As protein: CSARVEGGYTF.

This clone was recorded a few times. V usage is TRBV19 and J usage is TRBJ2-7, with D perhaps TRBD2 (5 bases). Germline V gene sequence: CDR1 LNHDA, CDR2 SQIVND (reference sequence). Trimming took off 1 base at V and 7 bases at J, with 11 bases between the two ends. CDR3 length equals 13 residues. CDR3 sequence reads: CASSIGLGAEQYF. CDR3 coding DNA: TGTGCCAGTAGTATAGGGCTGGGAGCGGAGCAGTACTTC.

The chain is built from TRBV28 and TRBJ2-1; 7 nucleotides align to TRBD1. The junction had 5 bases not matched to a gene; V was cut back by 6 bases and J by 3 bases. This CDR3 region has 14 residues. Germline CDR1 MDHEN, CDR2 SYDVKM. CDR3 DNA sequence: TGTGCCAGCAGCCCGGGACAGCTCTACAATGAGCAGTTCTTC. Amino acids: CASSPGQLYNEQFF.

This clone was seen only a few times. The CDR3 nucleotides are TGCAGTGCCCCCCTTTGGCCAACCCAGTACTTC. This codes for CSAPLWPTQYF. V gene TRBV20-1 combines with J gene TRBJ2-5, with no clear D. Per germline, CDR1 DFQATT and CDR2 SNEGSKA (reference sequence). The CDR3 length is 11 residues. V dropped 6 bases and J dropped 8 bases, with 13 bases sitting between them.

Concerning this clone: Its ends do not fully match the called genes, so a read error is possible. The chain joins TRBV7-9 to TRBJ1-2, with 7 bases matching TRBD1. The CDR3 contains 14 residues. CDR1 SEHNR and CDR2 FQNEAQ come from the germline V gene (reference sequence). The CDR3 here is CSSSLADRAYGYTF. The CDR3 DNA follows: TGTTCCAGCAGCTTAGCAGACAGGGCCTATGGCTACACCTTC.

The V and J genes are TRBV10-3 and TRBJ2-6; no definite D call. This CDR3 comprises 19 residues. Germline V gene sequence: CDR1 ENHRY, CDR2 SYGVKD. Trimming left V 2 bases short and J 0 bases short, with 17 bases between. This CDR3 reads CAISEGVFAIRSGANVLTF. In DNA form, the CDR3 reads TGTGCCATCAGTGAGGGAGTATTCGCGATTCGCTCTGGGGCCAACGTCCTGACTTTC.

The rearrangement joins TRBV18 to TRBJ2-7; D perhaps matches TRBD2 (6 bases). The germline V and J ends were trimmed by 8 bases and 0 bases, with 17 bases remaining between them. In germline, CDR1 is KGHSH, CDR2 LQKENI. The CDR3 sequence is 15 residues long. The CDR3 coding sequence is TGTGCCAGCCAAAGGCGGGACGGAAGCTCCTACGAGCAGTACTTC. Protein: CASQRRDGSSYEQYF.

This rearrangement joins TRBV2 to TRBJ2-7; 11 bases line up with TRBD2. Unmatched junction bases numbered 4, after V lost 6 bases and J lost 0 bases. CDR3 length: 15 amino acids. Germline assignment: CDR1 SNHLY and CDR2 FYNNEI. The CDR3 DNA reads TGTGCCAGCAGGACACTAGCGGGAGTCTCCTACGAGCAGTACTTC. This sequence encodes CASRTLAGVSYEQYF. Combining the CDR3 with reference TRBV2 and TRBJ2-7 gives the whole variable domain EPEVTQTPSHQVTQMGQEVILRCVPISNHLYFYWYRQILGQKVEFLVSFYNNEISEKSEIFDDQFSVERPDGSNFTLKIRSTKLEDSAMYFCASRTLAGVSYEQYFGPGTRLTVT.

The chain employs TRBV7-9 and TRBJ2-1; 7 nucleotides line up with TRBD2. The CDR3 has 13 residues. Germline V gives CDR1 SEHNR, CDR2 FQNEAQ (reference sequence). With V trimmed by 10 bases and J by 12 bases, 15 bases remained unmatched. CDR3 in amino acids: CATLGRGLISQFF. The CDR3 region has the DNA TGTGCCACGCTGGGCCGGGGACTAATCTCGCAGTTCTTC.

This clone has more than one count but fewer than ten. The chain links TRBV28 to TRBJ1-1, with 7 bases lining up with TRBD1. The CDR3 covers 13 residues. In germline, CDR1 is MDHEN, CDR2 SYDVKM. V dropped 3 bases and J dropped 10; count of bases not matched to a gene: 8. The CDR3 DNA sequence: TGTGCCAGCAGTTTCGGACAGGCACGTGGAGCTTTCTTT. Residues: CASSFGQARGAFF.

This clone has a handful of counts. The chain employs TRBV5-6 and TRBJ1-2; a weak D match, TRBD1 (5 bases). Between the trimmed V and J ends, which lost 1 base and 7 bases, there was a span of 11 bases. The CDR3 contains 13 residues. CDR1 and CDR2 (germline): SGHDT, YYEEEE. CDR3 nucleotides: TGTGCCAGCAGCTTGCCCCCCGGGGGTGGCTACACCTTC. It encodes CASSLPPGGGYTF.

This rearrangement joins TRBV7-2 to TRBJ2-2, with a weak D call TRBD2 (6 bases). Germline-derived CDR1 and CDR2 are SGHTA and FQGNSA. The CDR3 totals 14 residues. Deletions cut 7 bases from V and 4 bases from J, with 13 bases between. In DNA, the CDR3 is TGTGCCAGCACCGGGGGAGGAGGCACCGGGGAGCTGTTTTTT. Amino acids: CASTGGGGTGELFF.

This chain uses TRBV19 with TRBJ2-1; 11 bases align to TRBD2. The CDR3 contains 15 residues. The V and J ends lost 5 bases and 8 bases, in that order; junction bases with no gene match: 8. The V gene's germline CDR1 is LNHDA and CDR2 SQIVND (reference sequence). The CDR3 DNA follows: TGTGCCAGTAGTGTAGCGGGAGGGCCTTTGGATGAGCAGTTCTTC. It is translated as CASSVAGGPLDEQFF.

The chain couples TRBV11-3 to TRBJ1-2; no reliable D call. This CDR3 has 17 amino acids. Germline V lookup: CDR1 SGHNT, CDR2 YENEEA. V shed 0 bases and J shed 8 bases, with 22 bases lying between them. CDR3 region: CASSLDRSPTGLGGYTF. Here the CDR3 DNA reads TGTGCCAGCAGCTTAGATCGCTCACCAACCGGACTTGGGGGCTACACCTTC.

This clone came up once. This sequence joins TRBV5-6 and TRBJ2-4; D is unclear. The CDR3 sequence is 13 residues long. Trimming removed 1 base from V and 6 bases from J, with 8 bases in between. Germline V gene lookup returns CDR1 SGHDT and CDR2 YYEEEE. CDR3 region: CASSLPAVNIQYF. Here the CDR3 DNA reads TGTGCCAGCAGCTTGCCGGCGGTAAACATTCAGTACTTC. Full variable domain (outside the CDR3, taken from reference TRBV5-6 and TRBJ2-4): DAGVTQSPTHLIKTRGQQVTLRCSPKSGHDTVSWYQQALGQGPQFIFQYYEEEERQRGNFPDRFSGHQFPNYSSELNVNALLLGDSALYLCASSLPAVNIQYFGAGTRLSVL.

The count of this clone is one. The CDR3 coding sequence is TGTGCCAGCAGCCCCCTAACTAGCGGGAAGACAGATACGCAGTATTTT. The encoded protein is CASSPLTSGKTDTQYF. This sequence joins TRBV7-8 and TRBJ2-3; 10 nucleotides line up with TRBD2. The V and J ends lost 5 bases and 3 bases, in that order; junction bases with no gene match: 8. The CDR3 covers 16 residues. Germline V lookup: CDR1 SGHVS, CDR2 FQNEAQ.

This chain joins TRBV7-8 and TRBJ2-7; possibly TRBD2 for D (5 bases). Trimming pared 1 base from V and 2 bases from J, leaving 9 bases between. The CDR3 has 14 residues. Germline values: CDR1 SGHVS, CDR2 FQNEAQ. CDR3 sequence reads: CASSLGYGAYEQYF. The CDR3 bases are TGTGCCAGCAGCTTAGGTTACGGGGCCTACGAGCAGTACTTC.

The CDR3 sequence is CASSEDRENIQYF. Written as DNA, the CDR3 is TGTGCCAGCAGTGAGGACAGAGAAAACATTCAGTACTTC. The chain employs TRBV6-1 and TRBJ2-4; the D gene is possibly TRBD1 (6 bases). Germline V gives CDR1 MNHNS, CDR2 SASEGT. Between the trimmed V and J ends, which lost 3 bases and 5 bases, there was a span of 8 bases. The CDR3 runs 13 residues.

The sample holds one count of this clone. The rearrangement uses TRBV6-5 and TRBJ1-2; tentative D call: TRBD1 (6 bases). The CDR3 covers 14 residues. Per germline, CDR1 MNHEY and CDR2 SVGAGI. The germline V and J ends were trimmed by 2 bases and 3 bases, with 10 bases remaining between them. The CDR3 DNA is TGTGCCAGCAGTTACCCAGGGGTCGACTATGGCTACACCTTC. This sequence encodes CASSYPGVDYGYTF.